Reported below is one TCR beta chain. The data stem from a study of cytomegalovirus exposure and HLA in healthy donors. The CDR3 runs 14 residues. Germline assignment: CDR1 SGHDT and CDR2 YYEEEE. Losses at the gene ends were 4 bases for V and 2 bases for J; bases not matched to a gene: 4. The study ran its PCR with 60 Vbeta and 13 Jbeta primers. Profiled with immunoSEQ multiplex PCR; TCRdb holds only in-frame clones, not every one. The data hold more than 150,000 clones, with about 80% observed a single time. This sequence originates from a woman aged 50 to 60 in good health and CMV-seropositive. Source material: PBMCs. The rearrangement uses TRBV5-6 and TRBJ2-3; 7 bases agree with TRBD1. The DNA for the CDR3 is TGTGCCAGCAGCGTGGACAGGTACACAGATACGCAGTATTTT. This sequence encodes CASSVDRYTDTQYF.